These 32 T cell receptor beta chains were sequenced from one sample in a study of CD8+CD57+ T cells in acquired aplastic anemia. The template used for profiling TCR beta VDJ and CDR3 was genomic DNA. TCRdb reanalysed the reads using MiXCR and keeps one entry per CDR3 protein. The sample holds a few hundred thousand distinct CDR3 sequences, roughly 55% seen once. Sequencing was done on a sample of sorted CD4+, CD8+, or CD8+CD57+ T cells (not recorded which) from PBMCs. The source of these receptors is a human donor in good health.

V is TRBV7-9 and J is TRBJ2-2; unclear D gene. The CDR3 sequence is 16 residues long. Germline V gene data show CDR1 as SEHNR and CDR2 as FQNEAQ (reference sequence). The germline V and J ends were trimmed by 3 bases and 2 bases, with 13 bases remaining between them. The CDR3 DNA sequence: TGTGCCAGCAGCTTGGAATCGACACCTAACACCGGGGAGCTGTTTTTT. Encoded protein: CASSLESTPNTGELFF.

This clonotype has ten or more counts. The chain links TRBV6-5 to TRBJ1-3; 8 nucleotides align to TRBD1. V was clipped by 2 bases and J by 4 bases; unmatched bases: 1. Germline-derived CDR1 and CDR2 are MNHEY and SVGAGI. The CDR3 runs to 14 residues. In nucleotides, the CDR3 is TGTGCCAGCAGTTACGGGACAGGAGGAAACACCATATATTTT. This gives the protein CASSYGTGGNTIYF.

The rearrangement uses TRBV10-2 and TRBJ2-1; D remains ambiguous. The CDR3 is made up of 13 amino acids. Per the germline V gene, CDR1 is WSHSY and CDR2 is SAAADI. Between the trimmed V and J ends, which lost 7 bases and 8 bases, there was a span of 15 bases. DNA for the CDR3: TGCGCCAGCACTAGGGTCTCAGGCGATGAGCAGTTCTTC. Its translation: CASTRVSGDEQFF.

The J gene is TRBJ1-2, the V gene TRBV20-1; D is perhaps TRBD1 (5 bases). This CDR3 is built from 14 residues. Trimming took off 3 bases at V and 8 bases at J, with 19 bases between the two ends. Germline CDR1 DFQATT, CDR2 SNEGSKA (reference sequence). CDR3 protein: CSARNGGALEGYTF. The CDR3 DNA is TGCAGTGCTAGGAATGGAGGGGCTTTGGAGGGCTACACCTTC.

The chain carries TRBV20-1 and TRBJ2-5; the match to TRBD2 covers 9 bases. The CDR3 loop spans 14 amino acids. V shed 4 bases and J 5 bases; nucleotides not matched to a gene: 8. Germline CDR1 DFQATT, CDR2 SNEGSKA (reference sequence). The CDR3 region is CSATRAGGPETQYF. The CDR3 DNA follows: TGCAGTGCTACTCGAGCGGGAGGCCCTGAGACCCAGTACTTC.

Note on this clonotype: A read error may account for a junction end that differs from germline. The rearrangement joins TRBV10-3 to TRBJ2-7, with a tentative D call TRBD2 (6 bases). The CDR3 sequence is 15 residues long. Germline assignment: CDR1 ENHRY and CDR2 SYGVKD. CDR3 amino acids: CVSSYSSTSSYVQYF. The DNA of the CDR3 is TGTGTCAGCAGTTACTCGTCCACTAGCTCCTACGTGCAGTACTTC.

Regarding this clonotype: A much larger clone lies a single base off, so this may be a read error. The chain joins TRBV9 to TRBJ2-2; 12 bases agree with TRBD1. The CDR3 is 16 amino acids. CDR1 and CDR2 from the germline V gene are SGDLS and YYNGEE. DNA of the CDR3: TGTGCCAGCAGCGCCGGGACAGGGGGCTACACCGGGGAGCTGCTTTTT. Protein sequence: CASSAGTGGYTGELLF. The full variable domain, in which reference TRBV9 and TRBJ2-2 provide the parts outside the CDR3, is DSGVTQTPKHLITATGQRVTLRCSPRSGDLSVYWYQQSLDQGLQFLIQYYNGEERAKGNILERFSAQQFPDLHSELNLSSLELGDSALYFCASSAGTGGYTGELLFGEGSRLTVL.

This chain joins TRBV20-1 and TRBJ2-3; TRBD1 or TRBD2 may be the D gene (5 bases each). Germline V gives CDR1 DFQATT, CDR2 SNEGSKA (reference sequence). The V and J ends lost 7 bases and 2 bases respectively, with 40 bases between them. The CDR3 contains 22 residues. The CDR3 spells CSVSGPGTGELFLGVDTDTQYF. For the CDR3, the DNA is TGCAGTGTTTCCGGGCCTGGGACCGGGGAGCTGTTTTTGGGGGTGGACACAGATACGCAGTATTTT.

This clonotype was detected only once. A junction boundary mismatches the germline segment, possibly from a read error. The V gene is TRBV24-1, the J gene TRBJ2-3; a weak D match, TRBD1 (9 bases). Germline CDR1 reads KGHDR; CDR2 reads SFDVKD. CDR3 length: 18 amino acids. CDR3 sequence (DNA): TGTGCCCCCAGTGATTTAGGTAGCGGGACAGGGTACACAGATACGCAGTATTTT. Protein: CAPSDLGSGTGYTDTQYF.

The chain combines TRBV15 with TRBJ1-1, with no clear D. The CDR3 covers 13 residues. Germline loops: CDR1 LNHNV, CDR2 YYDKDF (reference sequence). The V end was cut by 5 bases, the J end by 7 bases, with 14 bases between. The CDR3 region is CATSSRQENEAFF. The CDR3 bases are TGTGCCACCAGCTCCCGTCAGGAGAATGAAGCTTTCTTT.

There are many counts of this clonotype. The rearrangement links TRBV24-1 to TRBJ2-2; 11 bases line up with TRBD1. Losses at the gene ends were 9 bases for V and 3 bases for J; bases not matched to a gene: 2. There are 14 residues in the CDR3. In germline, CDR1 is KGHDR, CDR2 SFDVKD. The CDR3, as DNA: TGTGCCACCTCGGGACAGGGGGACACCGGGGAGCTGTTTTTT. Encoded protein: CATSGQGDTGELFF.

As for this clonotype: The junction departs from germline at one end; a sequencing error may be responsible. V is TRBV7-9 and J is TRBJ1-1, with a possible D match to TRBD1 (6 bases). This CDR3 is 15 amino acids long. Germline loops: CDR1 SEHNR, CDR2 FQNEAQ (reference sequence). In DNA form, the CDR3 reads TGTGCCAGCAGCTTAGTCCAGGGGAGGAACACTGAAGCCTTCTTT. Its translation: CASSLVQGRNTEAFF.

This clonotype was seen only a few times. The chain employs TRBV10-3 and TRBJ2-1, with a weak D call TRBD1 (5 bases). The CDR3 runs to 16 residues. Trimming shortened V by 6 bases and J by 0 bases, and 15 bases separated the two germline ends. Germline CDR1 ENHRY, CDR2 SYGVKD. The DNA of the CDR3 is TGTGCCATCAGAACACAACAGGCATCCTCCTACAATGAGCAGTTCTTC. Translation gives CAIRTQQASSYNEQFF.

The rearrangement links TRBV7-6 to TRBJ2-1, with D perhaps TRBD2 (5 bases). CDR3 length: 13 amino acids. The V gene lost 3 bases and the J gene lost 9 bases, with 12 bases spanning the gap. CDR1 and CDR2 from the germline V gene are SGHVS and FNYEAQ. The CDR3 loop is CASSFLARTEQFF. CDR3 DNA: TGTGCCAGCAGCTTCCTAGCTCGTACTGAGCAGTTCTTC.

This chain uses TRBV20-1 with TRBJ2-2, with D hard to call. V was pared by 5 bases and J by 7 bases, with 11 bases between. Germline V CDR1 and CDR2: DFQATT, SNEGSKA (reference sequence). CDR3 size: 12 residues. In DNA, the CDR3 is TGCAGTGCTGCCGGTTGGAGCGGGGAGCTGTTTTTT. It encodes CSAAGWSGELFF.

The chain uses TRBV20-1 and TRBJ1-1, with D unclear. The CDR3 has 14 amino acids. CDR1 and CDR2 (germline): DFQATT, SNEGSKA (reference sequence). V gave up 1 base and J gave up 0 bases, with 9 bases separating them. CDR3 DNA: TGCAGTGCTAGAGTAGCAAACATGAACACTGAAGCTTTCTTT. Protein: CSARVANMNTEAFF.

This clonotype was counted once. The chain employs TRBV7-2 and TRBJ1-1, with D unresolved. This CDR3 comprises 14 residues. V shed 2 bases and J shed 0 bases, with 7 bases lying between them. Germline CDR1 reads SGHTA; CDR2 reads FQGNSA. Here the CDR3 DNA reads TGTGCCAGCAGCTTAAATGCAGTGAACACTGAAGCTTTCTTT. Residues: CASSLNAVNTEAFF.

The chain combines TRBV9 with TRBJ2-1, with a weak D call TRBD2 (7 bases). The ends were cut back, 0 bases at V and 8 bases at J, with 9 bases in the middle. The germline CDR1 and CDR2 sequences are SGDLS and YYNGEE. The CDR3 spans 13 residues. CDR3 DNA: TGTGCCAGCAGCGTAGCGGGGGGCCATGAGCAGTTCTTC. This gives the protein CASSVAGGHEQFF.

This clonotype was seen a single time. The gene calls are TRBV6-5 and TRBJ2-3, with D unclear. Germline lookup yields CDR1 MNHEY and CDR2 SVGAGI. This CDR3 has 13 residues. V was shortened by 1 base and J by 3 bases, with 5 bases between the two germline ends. CDR3 DNA sequence: TGTGCCAGCAGTTACTTGGGGACAGATACGCAGTATTTT. Encoded protein: CASSYLGTDTQYF.

This clonotype was picked up many times. This sequence joins TRBV6-2 or TRBV6-3 and TRBJ2-3; 11 positions match TRBD2. Germline values: CDR1 MNHEY, CDR2 SVGEGT. V was clipped by 2 bases and J by 3 bases; unmatched bases: 4. This CDR3 spans 16 amino acids. The DNA of the CDR3 is TGTGCCAGCAGTTACGACACTAGCGGGGGTACAGATACGCAGTATTTT. Protein product: CASSYDTSGGTDTQYF.

V usage is TRBV20-1 and J usage is TRBJ2-5, with 10 nucleotides matching TRBD1. Germline V gene sequence: CDR1 DFQATT, CDR2 SNEGSKA (reference sequence). J was trimmed by 10 bases and V by 1 base; bases with no gene match: 3. The CDR3 has 12 amino acids. The CDR3 sequence: CSARGTGGDQYF. CDR3 DNA: TGCAGTGCTAGAGGGACAGGGGGAGACCAGTACTTC.

The chain uses TRBV5-1 and TRBJ1-1, with unresolved D. This CDR3 contains 15 residues. Germline CDR1 is SGHRS and CDR2 is YFSETQ. Trimming removed 2 bases from V and 1 base from J, with 12 bases in between. The CDR3 sequence: CASSLLMDGNTEAFF. For the CDR3, the DNA is TGCGCCAGCAGCTTATTAATGGATGGGAACACTGAAGCTTTCTTT.

CDR3 DNA sequence: TGTGCCAGCAGGTTCCTCCCGGCGCGGGGTGTCACTGAAGCTTTCTTT. Translating gives CASRFLPARGVTEAFF. The V gene is TRBV19, the J gene TRBJ1-1; D call uncertain. Germline lookup yields CDR1 LNHDA and CDR2 SQIVND (reference sequence). This CDR3 has 16 residues. Trimming took off 9 bases at V and 4 bases at J, with 24 bases between the two ends.

The V gene is TRBV30, the J gene TRBJ2-1, with 14 bases that match TRBD2. The CDR3 is made up of 15 amino acids. V lost 3 bases and J lost 10; bases outside the gene matches: 8. Looked up from germline, CDR1 is GTSNPN and CDR2 is SVGIG (reference sequence). The chain's CDR3 is CAWRAGTSGSEEQFF. The CDR3 nucleotides are TGTGCCTGGAGAGCCGGGACTAGCGGGAGTGAGGAGCAGTTCTTC.

This chain links TRBV9 with TRBJ2-2, with 8 bases fitting TRBD2. Trimming at V came to 3 bases and at J to 3 bases, leaving 7 bases not matched to a gene. Germline CDR1 reads SGDLS; CDR2 reads YYNGEE. This CDR3 contains 16 residues. The CDR3 nucleotides are TGTGCCAGCAGCGAGCACGGGGGGGTTGACACCGGGGAGCTGTTTTTT. Its protein product is CASSEHGGVDTGELFF. Using reference TRBV9 and TRBJ2-2 for the parts outside the CDR3, the full variable domain is DSGVTQTPKHLITATGQRVTLRCSPRSGDLSVYWYQQSLDQGLQFLIQYYNGEERAKGNILERFSAQQFPDLHSELNLSSLELGDSALYFCASSEHGGVDTGELFFGEGSRLTVL.

Many counts were recorded for this clonotype. The chain employs TRBV2 and TRBJ2-3; tentatively, D is TRBD1 (6 bases). There are 14 residues in the CDR3. V was clipped by 4 bases and J by 4 bases, with 12 bases between them. Germline CDR1 and CDR2: SNHLY and FYNNEI. CDR3: CASSGYRVPDTQYF. Here the CDR3 DNA reads TGTGCCAGCAGTGGATACAGGGTGCCAGATACGCAGTATTTT.

This clonotype was counted only a few times. The chain combines TRBV7-8 with TRBJ1-1; 8 bases are shared with TRBD1. The CDR3 extends over 18 amino acids. V was pared by 3 bases and J by 0 bases, with 12 bases of the junction left unmatched. CDR1 and CDR2 from the germline V gene are SGHVS and FQNEAQ. The CDR3 DNA reads as TGTGCCAGCAGCTTCGAGACAGGGGTACCGCGGGTGAACACTGAAGCTTTCTTT. Translating gives CASSFETGVPRVNTEAFF.

In this sample, this clonotype turned up many times. The V and J genes are TRBV5-1 and TRBJ2-7; D remains unclear. Germline V gives CDR1 SGHRS, CDR2 YFSETQ. The V gene lost 4 bases and the J gene lost 1 base, with 9 bases spanning the gap. The CDR3 spans 13 residues. CDR3 loop: CASSVDISYEQYF. The CDR3 DNA is TGCGCCAGCAGCGTTGACATTTCCTACGAGCAGTACTTC. Using reference TRBV5-1 and TRBJ2-7 for the parts outside the CDR3, the full variable domain is KAGVTQTPRYLIKTRGQQVTLSCSPISGHRSVSWYQQTPGQGLQFLFEYFSETQRNKGNFPGRFSGRQFSNSRSEMNVSTLELGDSALYLCASSVDISYEQYFGPGTRLTVT.

V usage is TRBV30 and J usage is TRBJ1-1; tentatively, D is TRBD1 (6 bases). CDR1 is GTSNPN and CDR2 is SVGIG in the germline V gene (reference sequence). CDR3 length equals 15 residues. V lost 5 bases and J lost 1, with 17 bases in between. For the CDR3, the DNA is TGTGCCTGGGTAAGGGGGGAAACTTGGAACACTGAAGCTTTCTTT. Its protein is CAWVRGETWNTEAFF.

The V call is TRBV4-2, the J call TRBJ1-1; D not certain. CDR1 and CDR2 from the germline V gene are LGHNA and YNFKEQ. V was cut by 5 bases and J by 1 base, with 17 bases left in between. This CDR3 spans 16 amino acids. DNA for the CDR3: TGTGCCAGCAGCGAAGGAACATGGAATTCGAACACTGAAGCTTTCTTT. Amino acids: CASSEGTWNSNTEAFF.

The table lists this clonotype with many counts. V and J are TRBV7-6 and TRBJ2-5; D ambiguous. The germline gives CDR1 SGHVS, CDR2 FNYEAQ. CDR3 size: 14 residues. V was shortened by 2 bases and J by 1 base, with 8 bases between the two germline ends. This chain's CDR3 is CASSLIRTQETQYF. CDR3 nucleotide sequence: TGTGCCAGCAGCTTAATTAGGACCCAAGAGACCCAGTACTTC. The variable domain in full, with the rest retrieved from reference TRBV7-6 and TRBJ2-5, is GAGVSQSPRYKVTKRGQDVALRCDPISGHVSLYWYRQALGQGPEFLTYFNYEAQQDKSGLPNDRFSAERPEGSISTLTIQRTEQRDSAMYRCASSLIRTQETQYFGPGTRLLVL.

Worth noting for this clonotype: Germline and junction disagree at one end, which may indicate a read error. V and J are TRBV20-1 and TRBJ1-4, with TRBD1 identical over 8 bases. The CDR3 runs 14 residues. Germline assignment: CDR1 DFQATT and CDR2 SNEGSKA (reference sequence). The CDR3 reads CSARGTGGTEKLFF. The CDR3, as DNA: TGCAGTGCCAGAGGTACAGGGGGAACCGAAAAACTGTTTTTT.